This T cell receptor (beta chain) came from a study of cytomegalovirus exposure and HLA in healthy donors. Whole-study findings and limits: HLA-A and HLA-B allele assignments for most subjects were reportedly predicted accurately using TCR beta sequences. One variant, a missense change in DCLRE1C, was linked in a later analysis to TCR beta V- and J-gene trimming.

The PCR used 60 Vbeta and 13 Jbeta primers. Clones were read by immunoSEQ multiplex PCR, and TCRdb kept only the in-frame ones, dropping some. Among 110,000 to 150,000 clones listed, roughly 76% were seen once. Germline CDR1 and CDR2: SEHNR and FQNEAQ (reference sequence). The CDR3 spans 15 residues. V was clipped by 5 bases and J by 2 bases, with 15 bases between them. On this clone: Its specificity is unknown.

When sampled, the donors appeared nominally healthy, though they likely had unrecorded immune exposures. This receptor was obtained from a female donor in good health and CMV-seronegative. The sample taken for sequencing was PBMCs. The V and J genes are TRBV7-9 and TRBJ1-1, with TRBD1 as a possible D gene (6 bases). DNA of the CDR3: TGTGCCAGCAGCCCCTCAAGGGGGATTAACACTGAAGCTTTCTTT. The encoded protein is CASSPSRGINTEAFF.